The clone carrying this TCR beta chain was seen a single time. This CDR3 spans 13 amino acids. Trimming took 5 bases from V and 4 from J, leaving 9 bases between them. CDR1 is MNHEY and CDR2 is SVGAGI in the germline V gene. The sample belongs to a study of blood T cell repertoires in COVID-19. As for the study in general: Spain, Italy and the United States supplied samples that represented acute and convalescent COVID-19. T cells, B-cell-depleted T cells, or PBMCs supplied cDNA or gDNA.

TCRdb's copy holds only in-frame clones and misses some; the assay was immunoSEQ multiplex PCR. The sample contains some 370,000 clones, around 89% of which appear only once. V usage is TRBV6-5 and J usage is TRBJ1-3; D is perhaps TRBD1 (6 bases). The sequencing input was peripheral blood. The TCR originated in a man aged 40-49 years with acute or convalescent COVID-19. CDR3: CASSRTAGNTIYF. CDR3 bases: TGTGCCAGCAGTAGGACAGCAGGAAACACCATATATTTT.